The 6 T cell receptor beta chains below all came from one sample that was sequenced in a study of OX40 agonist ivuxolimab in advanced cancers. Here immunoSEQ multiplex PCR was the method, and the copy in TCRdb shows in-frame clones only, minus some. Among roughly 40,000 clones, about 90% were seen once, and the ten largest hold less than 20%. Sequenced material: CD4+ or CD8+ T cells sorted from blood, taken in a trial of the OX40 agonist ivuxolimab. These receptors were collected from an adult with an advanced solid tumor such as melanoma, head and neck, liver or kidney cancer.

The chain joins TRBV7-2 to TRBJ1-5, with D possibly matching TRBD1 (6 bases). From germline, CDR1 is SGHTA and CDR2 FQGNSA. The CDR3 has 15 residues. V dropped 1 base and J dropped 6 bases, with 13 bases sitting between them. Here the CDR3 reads CASSLGYRVGQPQHF. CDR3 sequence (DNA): TGTGCCAGCAGCTTAGGGTACAGGGTGGGTCAGCCCCAGCATTTT.

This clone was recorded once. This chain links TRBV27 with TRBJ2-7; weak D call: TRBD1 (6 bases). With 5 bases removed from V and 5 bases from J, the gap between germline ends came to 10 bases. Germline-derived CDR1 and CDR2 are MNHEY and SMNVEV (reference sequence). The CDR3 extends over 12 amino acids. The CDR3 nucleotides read TGTGCCAGCAGTAATGGGGGCAACGAGCAGTACTTC. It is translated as CASSNGGNEQYF.

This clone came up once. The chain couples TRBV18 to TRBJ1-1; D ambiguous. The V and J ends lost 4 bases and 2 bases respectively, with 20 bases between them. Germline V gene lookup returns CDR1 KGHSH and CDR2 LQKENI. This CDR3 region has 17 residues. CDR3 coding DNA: TGTGCCAGCTCACTACTCCCTTTGCACGGATTTAACACTGAAGCTTTCTTT. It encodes CASSLLPLHGFNTEAFF.

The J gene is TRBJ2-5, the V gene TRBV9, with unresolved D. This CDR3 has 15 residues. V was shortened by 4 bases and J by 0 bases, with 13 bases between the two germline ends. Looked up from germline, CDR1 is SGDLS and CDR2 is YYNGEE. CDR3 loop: CASSPRTPDQETQYF. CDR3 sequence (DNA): TGTGCCAGCAGCCCTAGGACGCCAGACCAAGAGACCCAGTACTTC.

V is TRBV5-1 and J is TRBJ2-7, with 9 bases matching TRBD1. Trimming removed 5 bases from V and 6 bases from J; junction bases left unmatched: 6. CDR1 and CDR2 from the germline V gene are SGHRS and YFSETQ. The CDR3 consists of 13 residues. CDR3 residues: CASRQGARREQYF. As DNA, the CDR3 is TGCGCCAGCAGACAGGGGGCAAGGCGCGAGCAGTACTTC.

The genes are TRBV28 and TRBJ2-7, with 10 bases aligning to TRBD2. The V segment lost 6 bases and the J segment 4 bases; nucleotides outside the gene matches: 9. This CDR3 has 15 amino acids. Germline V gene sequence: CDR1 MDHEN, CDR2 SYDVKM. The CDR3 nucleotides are TGTGCCAGCAGCCTGAAGCGGGGGGGCCGTTACGAGCAGTACTTC. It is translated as CASSLKRGGRYEQYF.